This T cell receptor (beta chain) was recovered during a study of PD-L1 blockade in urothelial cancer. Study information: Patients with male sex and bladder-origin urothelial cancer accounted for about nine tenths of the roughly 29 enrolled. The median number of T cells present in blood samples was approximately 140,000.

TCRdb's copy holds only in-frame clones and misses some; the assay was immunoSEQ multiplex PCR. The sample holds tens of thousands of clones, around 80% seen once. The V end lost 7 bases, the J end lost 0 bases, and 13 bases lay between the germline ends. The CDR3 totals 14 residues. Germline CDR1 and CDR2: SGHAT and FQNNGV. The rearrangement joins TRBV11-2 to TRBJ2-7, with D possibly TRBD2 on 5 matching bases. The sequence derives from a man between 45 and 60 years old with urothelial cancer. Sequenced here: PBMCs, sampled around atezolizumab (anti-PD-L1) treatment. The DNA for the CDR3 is TGTGCCAGCAAGAGGGTCCCCATCTCCTACGAGCAGTACTTC. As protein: CASKRVPISYEQYF.